The TCR beta chain under discussion was sequenced for a study of cytomegalovirus exposure and HLA in healthy donors. Study results and limitations: Sequencing likely generated an artifact that appeared as a cluster of highly shared sequence variants.

A few counts support this clone. What it binds is unknown. The PCR ran on 60 Vbeta and 13 Jbeta primers. Produced via immunoSEQ multiplex PCR; TCRdb's table is partial and in-frame only. The sample yields some 130,000 clones, 80% seen once. From germline, CDR1 is MNHEY and CDR2 SVGAGI. The CDR3 runs 12 residues. Trimming cost V 5 bases and J 8 bases, with 10 bases left between them. This receptor was identified in a woman in her thirties or forties in good health and CMV-seronegative. V gene TRBV6-5 combines with J gene TRBJ1-5; D not resolved. What was sequenced was PBMCs. CDR3 nucleotide sequence: TGTGCCAGCAGTCCAAACCGCGAGCCCCAGCATTTT. As protein: CASSPNREPQHF.